This T cell receptor (beta chain) came from a study of T cells in Graves' hyperthyroidism and ophthalmopathy. Amplification targeted TCR beta CDR3 regions from RNA transcripts. The HTBI primer set drove a first-round RT-PCR of the TCR CDR3. One entry per CDR3 protein, called by TCRdb with MiXCR from the multiplex PCR reads. Of some 600,000 distinct CDR3 sequences in the sample, 14% were seen once. This clonotype was picked up many times. Its target is not known. Diagnoses rested on clinical symptoms, serum thyroxine and TRAb, thyroid ultrasound and orbital computed tomography. The PBMCs studied were ones that came from roughly 9.4 ml fresh peripheral blood. Study results and caveats: Most thyroid-expanded clonotypes above 0.001 were also found in blood. The model's output predicted ophthalmopathy at a median of around 6.9 months prior to onset.

The sequenced sample consisted of blood. The clonotype was recovered from a woman between 25 and 40 years old with Graves' hyperthyroidism that later progressed to Graves' ophthalmopathy.

The CDR3 DNA is TGTGCCTTCTCAATCCCCGGGACAGGGGGCACTGGCTACACCTTC. Its translation is CAFSIPGTGGTGYTF. The chain has TRBV30 and TRBJ1-2; 12 bases match TRBD1. Unmatched junction bases numbered 13, after V lost 7 bases and J lost 7 bases. Germline V gene lookup returns CDR1 GTSNPN and CDR2 SVGIG (reference sequence). The CDR3 spans 15 residues.